This entry describes one T cell receptor beta chain. Its target is unknown. Some clones are missing from TCRdb's copy, which holds only in-frame ones; the method was immunoSEQ multiplex PCR. The table lists approximately 190,000 clones, approximately 94% of them singletons. The sample is drawn from a study of T cell responses to AZD1222 COVID-19 vaccine. Findings and limits, study-wide: Targeting of unmutated variant regions was reportedly seen in nearly half of spike-specific TCRs.

The CDR3 totals 16 residues. Germline trimming cut 4 bases from V and 3 bases from J; bases unmatched to any gene: 8. Germline-derived CDR1 and CDR2 are SNHLY and FYNNEI. The sample in question was peripheral blood, obtained 28 days after the second AZD1222 dose. This receptor was identified in an adult who received the AZD1222 COVID-19 vaccine. The V call is TRBV2, the J call TRBJ2-1, with 8 bases aligning to TRBD2. The CDR3 bases are TGTGCCAGCAGTGCCCTGGCTAGCGGGCTCTACAATGAGCAGTTCTTC. This sequence encodes CASSALASGLYNEQFF.